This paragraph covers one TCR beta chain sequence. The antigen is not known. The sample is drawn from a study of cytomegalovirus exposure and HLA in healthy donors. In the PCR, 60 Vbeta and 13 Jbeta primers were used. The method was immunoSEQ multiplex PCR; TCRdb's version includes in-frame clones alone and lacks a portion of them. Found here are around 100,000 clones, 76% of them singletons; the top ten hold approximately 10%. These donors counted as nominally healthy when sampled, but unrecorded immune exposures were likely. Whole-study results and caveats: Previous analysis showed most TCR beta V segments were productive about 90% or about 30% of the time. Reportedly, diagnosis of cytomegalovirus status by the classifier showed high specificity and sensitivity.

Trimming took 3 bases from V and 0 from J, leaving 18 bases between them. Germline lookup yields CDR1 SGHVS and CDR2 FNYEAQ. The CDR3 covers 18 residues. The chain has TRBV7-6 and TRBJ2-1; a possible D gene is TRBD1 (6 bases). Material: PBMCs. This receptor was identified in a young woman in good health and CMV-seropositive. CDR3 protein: CASSLLYRAKSSYNEQFF. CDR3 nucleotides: TGTGCCAGCAGCTTGCTCTACAGGGCTAAAAGCTCCTACAATGAGCAGTTCTTC.